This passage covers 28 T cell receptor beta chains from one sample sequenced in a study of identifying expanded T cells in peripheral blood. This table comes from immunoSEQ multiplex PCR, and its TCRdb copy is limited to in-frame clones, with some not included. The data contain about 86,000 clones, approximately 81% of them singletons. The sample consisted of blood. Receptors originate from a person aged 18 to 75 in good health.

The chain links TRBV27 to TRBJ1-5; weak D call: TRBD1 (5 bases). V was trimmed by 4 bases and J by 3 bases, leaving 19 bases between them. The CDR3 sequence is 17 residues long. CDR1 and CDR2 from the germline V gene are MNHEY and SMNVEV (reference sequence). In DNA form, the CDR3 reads TGTGCCAGCAGTTACGTTGGTCGGGGGATCTCCAATCAGCCCCAGCATTTT. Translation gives CASSYVGRGISNQPQHF.

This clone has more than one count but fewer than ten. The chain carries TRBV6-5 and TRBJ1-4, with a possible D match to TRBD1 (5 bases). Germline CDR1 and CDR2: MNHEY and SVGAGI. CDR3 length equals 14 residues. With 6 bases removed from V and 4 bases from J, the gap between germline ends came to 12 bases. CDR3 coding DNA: TGTGCCAGCAGACCGGGACCGGGTAATGAAAAACTGTTTTTT. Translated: CASRPGPGNEKLFF.

The CDR3 DNA follows: TGTGCCAGCAGCTCGGGGCGGACCCTGGGCGAGCAGTACTTC. This sequence encodes CASSSGRTLGEQYF. The chain joins TRBV7-2 to TRBJ2-7, with D possibly called TRBD1 or TRBD2 (5 bases each). Trimming took 4 bases from V and 6 from J, leaving 16 bases between them. This CDR3 contains 14 residues. The V gene's germline CDR1 is SGHTA and CDR2 FQGNSA. Filled out from reference TRBV7-2 and TRBJ2-7, the complete variable domain reads GAGVSQSPSNKVTEKGKDVELRCDPISGHTALYWYRQSLGQGLEFLIYFQGNSAPDKSGLPSDRFSAERTGGSVSTLTIQRTQQEDSAVYLCASSSGRTLGEQYFGPGTRLTVT.

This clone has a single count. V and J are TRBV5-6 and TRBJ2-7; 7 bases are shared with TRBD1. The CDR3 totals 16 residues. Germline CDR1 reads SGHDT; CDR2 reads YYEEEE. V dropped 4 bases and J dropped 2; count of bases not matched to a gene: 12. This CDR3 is CASSPADRAPPYEQYF. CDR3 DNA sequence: TGTGCCAGCAGCCCGGCTGACAGGGCCCCTCCCTACGAGCAGTACTTC.

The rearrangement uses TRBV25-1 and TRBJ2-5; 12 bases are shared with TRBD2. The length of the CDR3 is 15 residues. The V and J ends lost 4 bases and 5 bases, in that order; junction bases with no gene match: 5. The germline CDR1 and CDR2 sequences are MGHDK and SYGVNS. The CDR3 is CASSGWTSGVETQYF. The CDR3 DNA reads TGTGCCAGCAGTGGGTGGACTAGCGGGGTTGAGACCCAGTACTTC.

The CDR3 protein is CASSSDRGQGGYTF. The CDR3 nucleotides are TGTGCCAGCAGCTCGGACAGGGGGCAAGGGGGCTACACCTTC. V gene TRBV7-2 combines with J gene TRBJ1-2; 11 positions match TRBD1. Germline assignment: CDR1 SGHTA and CDR2 FQGNSA. This CDR3 is built from 14 residues. V shed 4 bases and J 8 bases; nucleotides not matched to a gene: 6.

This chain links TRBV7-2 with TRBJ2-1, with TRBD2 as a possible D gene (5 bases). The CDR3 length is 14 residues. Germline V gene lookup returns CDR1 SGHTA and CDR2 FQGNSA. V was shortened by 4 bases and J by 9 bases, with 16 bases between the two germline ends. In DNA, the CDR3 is TGTGCCAGCAGCTCCGGAGGATTACAGACTGAGCAGTTCTTC. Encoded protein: CASSSGGLQTEQFF.

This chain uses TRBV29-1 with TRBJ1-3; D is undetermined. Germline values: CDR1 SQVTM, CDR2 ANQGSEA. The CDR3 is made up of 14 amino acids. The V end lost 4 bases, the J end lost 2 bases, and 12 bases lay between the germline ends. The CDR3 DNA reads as TGCAGCGTTGCCCCCGGACGGACTGGAAACACCATATATTTT. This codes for CSVAPGRTGNTIYF.

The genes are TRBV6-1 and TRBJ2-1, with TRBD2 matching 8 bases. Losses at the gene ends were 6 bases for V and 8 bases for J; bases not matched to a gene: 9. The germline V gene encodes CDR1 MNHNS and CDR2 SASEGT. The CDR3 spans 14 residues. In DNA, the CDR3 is TGTGCCAGCAGAACCGGGGGGGCACAGGATGAGCAGTTCTTC. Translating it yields CASRTGGAQDEQFF.

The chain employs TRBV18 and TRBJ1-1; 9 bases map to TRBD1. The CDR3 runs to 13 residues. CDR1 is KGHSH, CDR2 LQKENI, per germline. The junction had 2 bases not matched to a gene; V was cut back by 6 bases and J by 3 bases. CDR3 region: CASSTGGDTEAFF. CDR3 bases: TGTGCCAGCTCGACAGGGGGAGACACTGAAGCTTTCTTT.

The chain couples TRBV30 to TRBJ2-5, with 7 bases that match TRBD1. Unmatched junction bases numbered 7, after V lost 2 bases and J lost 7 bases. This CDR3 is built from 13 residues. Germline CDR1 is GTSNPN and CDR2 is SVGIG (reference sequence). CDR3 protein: CAWSYRGAGTQYF. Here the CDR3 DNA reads TGTGCCTGGAGTTACAGGGGCGCTGGGACCCAGTACTTC.

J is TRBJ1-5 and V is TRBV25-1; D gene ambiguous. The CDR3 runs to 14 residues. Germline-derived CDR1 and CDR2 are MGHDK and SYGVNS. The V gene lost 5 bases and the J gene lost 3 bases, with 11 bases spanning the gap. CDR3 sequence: CASSIWGYNQPQHF. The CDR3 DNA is TGTGCCAGCAGTATTTGGGGTTACAATCAGCCCCAGCATTTT.

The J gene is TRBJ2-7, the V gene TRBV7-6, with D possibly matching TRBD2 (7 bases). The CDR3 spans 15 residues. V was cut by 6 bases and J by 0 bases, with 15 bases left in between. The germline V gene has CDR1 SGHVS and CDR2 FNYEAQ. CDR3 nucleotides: TGTGCCAGCAGTTGGGGGGGGGCCAACTCCTACGAGCAGTACTTC. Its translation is CASSWGGANSYEQYF. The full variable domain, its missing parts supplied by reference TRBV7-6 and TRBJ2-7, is GAGVSQSPRYKVTKRGQDVALRCDPISGHVSLYWYRQALGQGPEFLTYFNYEAQQDKSGLPNDRFSAERPEGSISTLTIQRTEQRDSAMYRCASSWGGANSYEQYFGPGTRLTVT.

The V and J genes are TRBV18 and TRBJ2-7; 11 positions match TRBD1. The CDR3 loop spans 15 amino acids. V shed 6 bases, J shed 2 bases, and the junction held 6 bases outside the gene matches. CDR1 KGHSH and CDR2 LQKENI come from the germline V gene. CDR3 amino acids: CASSTGGQGAYEQYF. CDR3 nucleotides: TGTGCCAGCTCTACCGGGGGACAGGGGGCCTACGAGCAGTACTTC.

Here the CDR3 reads CASSLSGSSYEQYF. The DNA of the CDR3 is TGTGCCAGTAGTTTAAGCGGGAGCTCCTACGAGCAGTACTTC. The chain couples TRBV19 to TRBJ2-7, with TRBD2 matching over 8 bases. CDR3 length: 14 amino acids. With 5 bases clipped from V and 0 bases from J, the junction kept 3 bases outside the gene matches. CDR1 is LNHDA and CDR2 is SQIVND in the germline V gene (reference sequence).

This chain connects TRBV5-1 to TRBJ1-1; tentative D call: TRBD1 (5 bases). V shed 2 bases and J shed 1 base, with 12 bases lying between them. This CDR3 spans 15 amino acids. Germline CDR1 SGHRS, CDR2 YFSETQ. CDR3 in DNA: TGCGCCAGCAGCTTCCGGGGCTCACGGAACACTGAAGCTTTCTTT. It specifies CASSFRGSRNTEAFF.

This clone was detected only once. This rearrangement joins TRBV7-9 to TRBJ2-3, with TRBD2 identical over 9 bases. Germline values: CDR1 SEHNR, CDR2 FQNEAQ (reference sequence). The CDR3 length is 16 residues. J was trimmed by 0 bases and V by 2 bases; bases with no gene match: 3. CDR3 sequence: CASSLFTSGSTDTQYF. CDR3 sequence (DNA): TGTGCCAGCAGCTTATTTACTAGCGGGAGCACAGATACGCAGTATTTT.

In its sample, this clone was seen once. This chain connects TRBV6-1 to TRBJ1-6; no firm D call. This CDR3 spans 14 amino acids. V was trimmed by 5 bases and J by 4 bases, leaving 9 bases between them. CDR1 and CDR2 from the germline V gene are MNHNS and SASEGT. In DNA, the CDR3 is TGTGCCAGCAGTCGGGCTACATATAATTCACCCCTCCACTTT. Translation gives CASSRATYNSPLHF.

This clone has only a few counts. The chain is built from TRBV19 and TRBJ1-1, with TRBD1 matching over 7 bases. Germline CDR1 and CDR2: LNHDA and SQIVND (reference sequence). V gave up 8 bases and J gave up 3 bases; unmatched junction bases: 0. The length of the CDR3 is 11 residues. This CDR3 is CASDRDTEAFF. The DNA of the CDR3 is TGTGCCAGTGACAGGGACACTGAAGCTTTCTTT.

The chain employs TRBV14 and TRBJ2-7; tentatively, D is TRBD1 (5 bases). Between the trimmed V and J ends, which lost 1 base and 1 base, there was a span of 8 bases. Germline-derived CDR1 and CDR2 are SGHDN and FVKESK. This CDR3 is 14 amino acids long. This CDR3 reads CASSQGGRSYEQYF. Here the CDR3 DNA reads TGTGCCAGCAGCCAAGGGGGCCGTTCCTACGAGCAGTACTTC. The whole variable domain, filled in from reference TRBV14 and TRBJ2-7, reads EAGVTQFPSHSVIEKGQTVTLRCDPISGHDNLYWYRRVMGKEIKFLLHFVKESKQDESGMPNNRFLAERTGGTYSTLKVQPAELEDSGVYFCASSQGGRSYEQYFGPGTRLTVT.

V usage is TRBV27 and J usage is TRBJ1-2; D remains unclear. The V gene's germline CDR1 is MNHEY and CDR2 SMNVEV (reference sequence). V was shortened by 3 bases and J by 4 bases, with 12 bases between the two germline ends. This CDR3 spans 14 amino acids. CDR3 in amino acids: CASSFTKSGYGYTF. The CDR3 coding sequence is TGTGCCAGCAGTTTCACAAAAAGTGGCTATGGCTACACCTTC.

The CDR3 spells CASSLGRDTEAFF. The CDR3 bases are TGCGCCAGCAGCTTGGGGAGGGACACTGAAGCTTTCTTT. This chain links TRBV5-1 with TRBJ1-1; D ambiguous. V was trimmed by 0 bases and J by 3 bases, leaving 6 bases between them. The CDR3 runs to 13 residues. Germline CDR1 reads SGHRS; CDR2 reads YFSETQ.

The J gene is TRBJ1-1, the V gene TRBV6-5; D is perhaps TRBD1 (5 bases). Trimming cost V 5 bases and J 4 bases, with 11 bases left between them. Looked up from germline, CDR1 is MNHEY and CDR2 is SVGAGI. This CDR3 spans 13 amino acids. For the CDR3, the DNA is TGTGCCAGCAGTGAACAGGTCCTCACTGAAGCTTTCTTT. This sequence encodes CASSEQVLTEAFF.

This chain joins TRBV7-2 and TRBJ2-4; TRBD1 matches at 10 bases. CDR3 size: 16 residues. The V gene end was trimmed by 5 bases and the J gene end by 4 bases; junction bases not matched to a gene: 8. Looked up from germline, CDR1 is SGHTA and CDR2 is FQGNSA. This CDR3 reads CASSISTGGLKNIQYF. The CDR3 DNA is TGTGCCAGCAGCATATCGACAGGGGGCTTGAAAAACATTCAGTACTTC. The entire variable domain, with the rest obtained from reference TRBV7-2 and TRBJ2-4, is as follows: GAGVSQSPSNKVTEKGKDVELRCDPISGHTALYWYRQSLGQGLEFLIYFQGNSAPDKSGLPSDRFSAERTGGSVSTLTIQRTQQEDSAVYLCASSISTGGLKNIQYFGAGTRLSVL.

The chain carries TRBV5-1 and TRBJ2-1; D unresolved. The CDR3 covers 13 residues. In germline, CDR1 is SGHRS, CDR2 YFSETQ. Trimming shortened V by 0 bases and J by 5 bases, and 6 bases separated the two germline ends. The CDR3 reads CASSLVWHNEQFF. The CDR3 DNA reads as TGCGCCAGCAGCTTGGTCTGGCACAATGAGCAGTTCTTC. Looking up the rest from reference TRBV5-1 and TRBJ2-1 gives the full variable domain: KAGVTQTPRYLIKTRGQQVTLSCSPISGHRSVSWYQQTPGQGLQFLFEYFSETQRNKGNFPGRFSGRQFSNSRSEMNVSTLELGDSALYLCASSLVWHNEQFFGPGTRLTVL.

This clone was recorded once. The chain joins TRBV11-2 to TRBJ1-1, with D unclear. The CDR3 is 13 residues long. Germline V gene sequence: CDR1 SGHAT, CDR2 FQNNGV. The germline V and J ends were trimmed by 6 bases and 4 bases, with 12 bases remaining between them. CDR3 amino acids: CASSRVEGTEAFF. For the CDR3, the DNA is TGTGCCAGCAGTAGGGTGGAAGGCACTGAAGCTTTCTTT.

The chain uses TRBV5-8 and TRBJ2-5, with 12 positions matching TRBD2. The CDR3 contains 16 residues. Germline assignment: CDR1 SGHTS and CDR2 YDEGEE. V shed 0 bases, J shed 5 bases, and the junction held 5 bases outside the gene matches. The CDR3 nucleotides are TGTGCCAGCAGCTTGGTTGGCGGACTAGCGGGGGAGACCCAGTACTTC. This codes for CASSLVGGLAGETQYF.

The CDR3 here is CASSSSSLETQYF. CDR3 DNA sequence: TGTGCCAGCAGTTCTAGCTCCTTAGAGACCCAGTACTTC. The genes are TRBV11-3 and TRBJ2-5, with D possibly matching TRBD2 (5 bases). This CDR3 has 13 amino acids. Germline V lookup: CDR1 SGHNT, CDR2 YENEEA. Trimming took 6 bases from V and 4 from J, leaving 12 bases between them.